The next 8 T cell receptor beta chains were all read from a single sample in a study of blood T cells in healthy people across ages. Combining a sample-barcoded 5' primer with a J-beta primer mix, a second PCR ran for roughly 6 to 11 cycles. TCRdb recomputed calls from the 5' RACE reads with MiXCR, one row per CDR3 protein. Seen here are 850,000 to 950,000 distinct CDR3 sequences, around 28% observed once, and the top ten hold roughly 17%. The sequenced sample consisted of blood. These receptors originate from an elderly woman in good health.

A single count supports this clonotype. This could be a read error, since a much larger clone is one nucleotide away. This chain joins TRBV6-2 or TRBV6-3 and TRBJ1-6; D possibly corresponds to TRBD1 (6 bases). The CDR3 is 14 amino acids. Trimming removed 5 bases at V and 9 bases at J, with 14 bases between. From germline, CDR1 is MNHEY and CDR2 SVGEGT. CDR3 protein: CASSHQSRGSPLHF. The CDR3 nucleotides read TGTGCCAGCAGTCACCAAAGCAGGGGTTCACCCCTCCACTTT.

Only a few counts were recorded for this clonotype. A read error may be the cause here, since a much bigger clone is one base away. The V gene is TRBV10-1, the J gene TRBJ2-7; TRBD2 matches 13 bases. V shed 6 bases, J shed 3 bases, and the junction held 2 bases outside the gene matches. The CDR3 totals 14 residues. CDR1 and CDR2 from the germline V gene are WNHNN and SYGVQD (reference sequence). CDR3 in amino acids: CASRGTSGVYEQYF. CDR3 bases: TGCGCCAGCAGGGGGACTAGCGGGGTCTACGAGCAGTACTTC.

V and J are TRBV13 and TRBJ2-5; TRBD2 matches at 9 bases. The DNA end is more similar to TRBJ2-7, so the J call may be wrong. The germline V gene encodes CDR1 PRHDT and CDR2 FYEKMQ (reference sequence). This CDR3 has 16 residues. Here the CDR3 reads CASSLLIAGAAYEQYF. Written as DNA, the CDR3 is TGTGCCAGCAGCCTCCTAATAGCGGGAGCAGCCTACGAGCAGTACTTC.

The sample holds many counts of this clonotype. The V and J genes are TRBV24-1 and TRBJ2-1, with 9 bases identical to TRBD1. Germline V gene sequence: CDR1 KGHDR, CDR2 SFDVKD. After removal of 2 bases from V and 5 bases from J, the junction contained 3 bases not matched to a gene. The CDR3 length is 15 residues. Here the CDR3 reads CATSDSRDRDNEQFF. In DNA form, the CDR3 reads TGTGCCACCAGTGATTCCCGGGACAGGGACAATGAGCAGTTCTTC.

The chain's CDR3 is CASSIVTGPYNEQFF. CDR3 coding DNA: TGTGCCAGTAGTATAGTGACAGGGCCTTACAATGAGCAGTTCTTC. The chain couples TRBV19 to TRBJ2-1; 7 positions match TRBD1. The CDR3 has 15 residues. The V gene end was trimmed by 1 base and the J gene end by 4 bases; junction bases not matched to a gene: 4. The V gene's germline CDR1 is LNHDA and CDR2 SQIVND (reference sequence).

About this clonotype itself: Just one base apart from a much larger clone, this may be a read error. The chain combines TRBV2 with TRBJ2-7; D tentatively fits TRBD1 or TRBD2 (5 bases each). This CDR3 spans 15 amino acids. Germline values: CDR1 SNHLY, CDR2 FYNNEI. The CDR3 loop reads CAGSEAARGPYEQYF. As DNA, the CDR3 is TGTGCCGGCAGTGAAGCGGCTCGGGGCCCCTACGAGCAGTACTTC.

This clonotype came up a few times. A read error may produce the germline difference seen at one junction end. This chain uses TRBV20-1 with TRBJ2-1; 9 nucleotides agree with TRBD1. CDR3 length: 15 amino acids. CDR1 is DFQATT and CDR2 is SNEGSKA in the germline V gene (reference sequence). For the CDR3, the DNA is TGCAGTGCTAGAGCGGGACAGGGTCATGGCAATGGGCAGTTCTTC. This gives the protein CSARAGQGHGNGQFF.

The chain links TRBV3-1 to TRBJ1-6; D not resolved. V was cut by 2 bases and J by 6 bases, with 11 bases left in between. The germline gives CDR1 LGHDT, CDR2 YNNKEL (reference sequence). This CDR3 is 15 amino acids long. CDR3 loop: CASSQQVFVNSPLHF. For the CDR3, the DNA is TGTGCCAGCAGCCAACAGGTTTTCGTTAATTCACCCCTCCACTTT. The variable domain in full, completed from reference TRBV3-1 and TRBJ1-6, reads DTAVSQTPKYLVTQMGNDKSIKCEQNLGHDTMYWYKQDSKKFLKIMFSYNNKELIINETVPNRFSPKSPDKAHLNLHINSLELGDSAVYFCASSQQVFVNSPLHFGNGTRLTVT.